This TCR beta chain was recorded in a study of high-grade serous ovarian cancer treatment subgroups. TCRdb's copy holds only in-frame clones and misses some; the assay was immunoSEQ multiplex PCR. The table has 5,800 or so clones, over 65% seen once. Tumor samples were taken before definitive surgery or chemotherapy. Trimming pared 7 bases from V and 4 bases from J, leaving 14 bases between. Germline-derived CDR1 and CDR2 are MNHNY and SVGAGI (reference sequence). This CDR3 is 14 amino acids long. J is TRBJ2-1 and V is TRBV6-6, with a possible D match to TRBD2 (6 bases). Sequencing was carried out using tumor tissue. The sequence derives from a human donor with high-grade serous ovarian cancer. CDR3 in DNA: TGTGCCAGCATATTAAGCGGGCATTACAATGAGCAGTTCTTC. Protein product: CASILSGHYNEQFF.